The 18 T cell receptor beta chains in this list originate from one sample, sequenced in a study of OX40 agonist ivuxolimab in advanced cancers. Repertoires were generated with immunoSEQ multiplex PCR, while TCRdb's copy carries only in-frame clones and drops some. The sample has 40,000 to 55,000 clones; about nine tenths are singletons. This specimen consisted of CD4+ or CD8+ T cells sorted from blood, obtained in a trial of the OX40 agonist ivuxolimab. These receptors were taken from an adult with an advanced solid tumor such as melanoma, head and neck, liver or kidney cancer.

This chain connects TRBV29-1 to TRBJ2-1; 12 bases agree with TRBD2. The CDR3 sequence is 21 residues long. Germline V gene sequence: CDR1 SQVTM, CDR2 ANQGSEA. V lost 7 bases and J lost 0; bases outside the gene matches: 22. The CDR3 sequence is CSAIGLAGSKTHLSSYNEQFF. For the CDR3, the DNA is TGCAGCGCTATAGGACTAGCGGGGTCCAAGACTCACTTAAGCTCCTACAATGAGCAGTTCTTC.

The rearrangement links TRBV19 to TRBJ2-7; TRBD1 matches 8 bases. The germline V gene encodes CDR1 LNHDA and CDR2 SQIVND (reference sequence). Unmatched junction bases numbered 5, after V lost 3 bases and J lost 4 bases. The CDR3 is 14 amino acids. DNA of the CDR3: TGTGCCAGTAGTATCAGGACAGGGCTATACGAGCAGTACTTC. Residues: CASSIRTGLYEQYF.

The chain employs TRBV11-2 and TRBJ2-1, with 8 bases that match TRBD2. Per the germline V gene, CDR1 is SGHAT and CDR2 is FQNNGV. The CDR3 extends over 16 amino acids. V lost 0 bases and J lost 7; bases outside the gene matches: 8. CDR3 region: CASSLEVSGTGNEQFF. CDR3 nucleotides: TGTGCCAGCAGCTTAGAGGTTAGCGGGACTGGTAATGAGCAGTTCTTC.

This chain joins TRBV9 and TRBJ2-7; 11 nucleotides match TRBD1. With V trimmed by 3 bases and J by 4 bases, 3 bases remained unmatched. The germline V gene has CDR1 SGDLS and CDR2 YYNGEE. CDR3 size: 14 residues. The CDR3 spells CASSAGTGGYEQYF. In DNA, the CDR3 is TGTGCCAGCAGCGCTGGGACAGGGGGATACGAGCAGTACTTC.

The CDR3 reads CASSLDGSGNTIYF. The CDR3 bases are TGTGCCAGCAGCTTGGACGGCTCTGGAAACACCATATATTTT. V gene TRBV9 combines with J gene TRBJ1-3; the D is unclear. CDR1 is SGDLS, CDR2 YYNGEE, per germline. The CDR3 has 14 amino acids. Trimming shortened V by 4 bases and J by 0 bases, and 8 bases separated the two germline ends.

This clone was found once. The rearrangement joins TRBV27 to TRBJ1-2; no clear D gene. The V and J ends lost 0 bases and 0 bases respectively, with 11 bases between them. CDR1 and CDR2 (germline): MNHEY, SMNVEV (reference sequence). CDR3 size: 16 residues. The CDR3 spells CASSLSLAATNYGYTF. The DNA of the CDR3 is TGTGCCAGCAGTTTATCGCTAGCGGCTACTAACTATGGCTACACCTTC.

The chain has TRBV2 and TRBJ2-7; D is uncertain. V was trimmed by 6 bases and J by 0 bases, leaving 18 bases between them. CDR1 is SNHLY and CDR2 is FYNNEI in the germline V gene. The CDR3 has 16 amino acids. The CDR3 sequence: CASSHEGQLLSYEQYF. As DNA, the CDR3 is TGTGCCAGCAGCCACGAAGGGCAACTACTCTCCTACGAGCAGTACTTC.

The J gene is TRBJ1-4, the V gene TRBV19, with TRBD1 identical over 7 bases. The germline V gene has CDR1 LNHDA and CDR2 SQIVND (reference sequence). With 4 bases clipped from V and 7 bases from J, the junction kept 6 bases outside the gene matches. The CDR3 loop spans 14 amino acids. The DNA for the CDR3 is TGTGCCAGTAGTACCCACAGGGGTAGTGAAAAACTGTTTTTT. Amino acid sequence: CASSTHRGSEKLFF.

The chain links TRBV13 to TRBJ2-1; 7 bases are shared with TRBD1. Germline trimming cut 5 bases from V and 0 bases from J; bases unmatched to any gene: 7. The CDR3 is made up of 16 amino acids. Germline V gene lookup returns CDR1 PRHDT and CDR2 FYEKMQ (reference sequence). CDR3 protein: CASSTKDRSSYNEQFF. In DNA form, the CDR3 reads TGTGCCAGCAGCACCAAGGACAGGAGCTCCTACAATGAGCAGTTCTTC.

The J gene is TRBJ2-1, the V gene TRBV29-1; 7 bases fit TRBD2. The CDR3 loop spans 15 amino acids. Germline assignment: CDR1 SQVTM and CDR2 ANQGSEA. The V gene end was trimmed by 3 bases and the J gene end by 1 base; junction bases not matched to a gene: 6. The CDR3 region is CSVDGGRLSYNEQFF. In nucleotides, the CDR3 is TGCAGCGTTGACGGCGGGAGACTATCCTACAATGAGCAGTTCTTC.

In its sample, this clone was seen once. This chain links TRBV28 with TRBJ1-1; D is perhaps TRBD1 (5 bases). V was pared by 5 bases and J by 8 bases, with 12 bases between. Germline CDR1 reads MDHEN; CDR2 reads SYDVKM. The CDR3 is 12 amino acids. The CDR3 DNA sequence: TGTGCCAGCAGTGGGGCAGTGACAGAAGCTTTCTTT. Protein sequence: CASSGAVTEAFF.

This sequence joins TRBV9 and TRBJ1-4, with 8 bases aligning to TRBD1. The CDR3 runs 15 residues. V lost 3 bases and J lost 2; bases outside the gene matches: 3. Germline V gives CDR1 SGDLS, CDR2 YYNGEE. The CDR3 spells CASSAAGGTNEKLFF. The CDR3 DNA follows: TGTGCCAGCAGCGCCGCAGGGGGCACTAATGAAAAACTGTTTTTT.

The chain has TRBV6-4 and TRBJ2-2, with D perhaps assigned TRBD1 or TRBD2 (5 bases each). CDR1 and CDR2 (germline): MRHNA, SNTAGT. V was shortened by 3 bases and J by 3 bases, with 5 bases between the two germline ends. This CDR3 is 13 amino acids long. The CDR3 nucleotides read TGTGCCAGCAGTGAGGGACACACCGGGGAGCTGTTTTTT. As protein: CASSEGHTGELFF.

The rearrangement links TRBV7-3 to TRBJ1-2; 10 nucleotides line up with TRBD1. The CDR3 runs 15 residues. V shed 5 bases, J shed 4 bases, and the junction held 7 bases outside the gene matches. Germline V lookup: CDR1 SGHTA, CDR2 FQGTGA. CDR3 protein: CASSLGTGDSYGYTF. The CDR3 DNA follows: TGTGCCAGCAGCCTCGGGACAGGGGATAGCTATGGCTACACCTTC.

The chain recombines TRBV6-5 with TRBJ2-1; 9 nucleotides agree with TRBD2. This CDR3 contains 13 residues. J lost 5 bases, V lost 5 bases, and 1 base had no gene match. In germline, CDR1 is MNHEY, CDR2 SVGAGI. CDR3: CASSRTSDNEQFF. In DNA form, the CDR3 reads TGTGCCAGCAGTCGGACTAGCGACAATGAGCAGTTCTTC.

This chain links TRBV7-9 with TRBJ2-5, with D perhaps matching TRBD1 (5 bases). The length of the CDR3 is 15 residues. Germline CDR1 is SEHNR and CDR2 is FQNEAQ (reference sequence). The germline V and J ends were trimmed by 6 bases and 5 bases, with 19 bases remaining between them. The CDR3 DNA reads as TGTGCCAGCAGTTCTAGACTCTTAGGGGATGAGACCCAGTACTTC. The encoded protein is CASSSRLLGDETQYF.

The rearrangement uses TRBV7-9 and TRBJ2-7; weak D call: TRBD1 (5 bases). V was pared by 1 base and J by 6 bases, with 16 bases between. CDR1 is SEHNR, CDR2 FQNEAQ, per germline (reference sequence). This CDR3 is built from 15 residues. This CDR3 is CASSLDDEQVGEQYF. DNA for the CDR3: TGTGCCAGCAGCTTAGACGATGAACAGGTTGGCGAGCAGTACTTC.

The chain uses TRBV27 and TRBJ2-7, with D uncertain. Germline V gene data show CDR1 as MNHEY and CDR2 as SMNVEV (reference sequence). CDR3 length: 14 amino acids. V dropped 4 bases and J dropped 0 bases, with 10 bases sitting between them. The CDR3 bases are TGTGCCAGCAGTTACCCTCTTAGCTCCTACGAGCAGTACTTC. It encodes CASSYPLSSYEQYF.